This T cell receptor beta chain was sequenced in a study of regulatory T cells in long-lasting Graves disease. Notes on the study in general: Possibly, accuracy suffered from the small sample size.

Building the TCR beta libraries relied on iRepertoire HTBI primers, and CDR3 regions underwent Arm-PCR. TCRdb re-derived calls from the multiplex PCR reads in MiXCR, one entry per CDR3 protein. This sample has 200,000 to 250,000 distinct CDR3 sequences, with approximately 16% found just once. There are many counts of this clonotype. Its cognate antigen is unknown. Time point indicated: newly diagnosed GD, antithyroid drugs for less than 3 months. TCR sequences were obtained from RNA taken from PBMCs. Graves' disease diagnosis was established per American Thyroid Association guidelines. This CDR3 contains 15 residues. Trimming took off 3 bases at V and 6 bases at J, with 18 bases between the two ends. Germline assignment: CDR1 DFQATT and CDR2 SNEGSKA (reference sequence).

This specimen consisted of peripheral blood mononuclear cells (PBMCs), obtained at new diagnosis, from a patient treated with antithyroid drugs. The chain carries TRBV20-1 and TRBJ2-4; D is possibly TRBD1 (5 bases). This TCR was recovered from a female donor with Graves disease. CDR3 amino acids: CSASSAGMGRNIQYF. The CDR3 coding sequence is TGCAGTGCTAGCTCGGCAGGGATGGGGCGAAACATTCAGTACTTC.